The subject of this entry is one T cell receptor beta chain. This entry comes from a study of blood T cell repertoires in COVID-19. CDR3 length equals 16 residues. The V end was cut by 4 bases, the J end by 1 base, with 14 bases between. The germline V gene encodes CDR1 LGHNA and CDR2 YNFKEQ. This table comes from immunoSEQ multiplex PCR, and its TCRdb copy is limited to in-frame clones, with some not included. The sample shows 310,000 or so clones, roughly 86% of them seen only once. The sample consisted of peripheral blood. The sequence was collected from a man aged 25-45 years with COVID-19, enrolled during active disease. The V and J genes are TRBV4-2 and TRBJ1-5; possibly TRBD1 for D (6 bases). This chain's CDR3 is CASSPGGGQSNQPQHF. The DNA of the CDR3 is TGTGCCAGCAGCCCGGGAGGGGGTCAAAGCAATCAGCCCCAGCATTTT.